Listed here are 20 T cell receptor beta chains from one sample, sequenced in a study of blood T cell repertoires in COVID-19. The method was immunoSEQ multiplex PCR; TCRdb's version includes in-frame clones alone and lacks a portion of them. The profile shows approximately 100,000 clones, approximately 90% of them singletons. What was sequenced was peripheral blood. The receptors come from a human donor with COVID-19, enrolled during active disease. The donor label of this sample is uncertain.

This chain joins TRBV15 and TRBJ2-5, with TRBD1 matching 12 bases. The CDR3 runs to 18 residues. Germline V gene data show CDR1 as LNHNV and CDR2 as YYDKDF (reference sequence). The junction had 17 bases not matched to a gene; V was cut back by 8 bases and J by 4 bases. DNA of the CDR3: TGTGCCACCGTTTATTCCCTCCCGGGACAGGGGGCAGGAGAGACCCAGTACTTC. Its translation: CATVYSLPGQGAGETQYF.

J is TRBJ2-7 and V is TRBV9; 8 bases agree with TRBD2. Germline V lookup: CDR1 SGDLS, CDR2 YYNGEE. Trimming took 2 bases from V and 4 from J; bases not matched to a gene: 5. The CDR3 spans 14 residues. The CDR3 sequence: CASSVGLGRYEQYF. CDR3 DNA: TGTGCCAGCAGCGTGGGACTAGGCCGATACGAGCAGTACTTC. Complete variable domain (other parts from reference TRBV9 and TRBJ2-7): DSGVTQTPKHLITATGQRVTLRCSPRSGDLSVYWYQQSLDQGLQFLIQYYNGEERAKGNILERFSAQQFPDLHSELNLSSLELGDSALYFCASSVGLGRYEQYFGPGTRLTVT.

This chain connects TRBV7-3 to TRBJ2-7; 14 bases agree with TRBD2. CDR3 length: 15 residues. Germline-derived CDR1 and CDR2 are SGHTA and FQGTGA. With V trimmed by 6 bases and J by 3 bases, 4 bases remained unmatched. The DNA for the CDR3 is TGTGCCAGCAGTCAGGGACTAGCGGGGGACTACGAGCAGTACTTC. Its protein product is CASSQGLAGDYEQYF. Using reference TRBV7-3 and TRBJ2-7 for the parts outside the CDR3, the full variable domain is GAGVSQTPSNKVTEKGKYVELRCDPISGHTALYWYRQSLGQGPEFLIYFQGTGAADDSGLPNDRFFAVRPEGSVSTLKIQRTERGDSAVYLCASSQGLAGDYEQYFGPGTRLTVT.

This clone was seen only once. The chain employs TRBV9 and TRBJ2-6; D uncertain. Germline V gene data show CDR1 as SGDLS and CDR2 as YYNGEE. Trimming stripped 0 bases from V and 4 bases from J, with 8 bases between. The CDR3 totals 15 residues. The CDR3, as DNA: TGTGCCAGCAGCGTAGGGCCTTCAGGGGCCAACGTCCTGACTTTC. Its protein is CASSVGPSGANVLTF.

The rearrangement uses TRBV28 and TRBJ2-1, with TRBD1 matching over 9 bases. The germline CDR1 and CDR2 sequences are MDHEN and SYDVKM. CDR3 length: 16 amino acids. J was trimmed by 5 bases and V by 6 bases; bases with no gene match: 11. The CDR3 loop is CASRPPTGGGDNEQFF. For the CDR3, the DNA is TGTGCCAGCAGGCCACCGACAGGGGGTGGGGACAATGAGCAGTTCTTC.

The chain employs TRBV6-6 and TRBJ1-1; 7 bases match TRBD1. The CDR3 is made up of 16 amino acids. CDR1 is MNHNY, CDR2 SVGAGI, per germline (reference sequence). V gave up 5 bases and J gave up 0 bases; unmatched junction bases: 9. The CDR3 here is CASSPPRRGMNTEAFF. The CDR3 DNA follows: TGTGCCAGCAGTCCCCCCCGCAGGGGGATGAACACTGAAGCTTTCTTT.

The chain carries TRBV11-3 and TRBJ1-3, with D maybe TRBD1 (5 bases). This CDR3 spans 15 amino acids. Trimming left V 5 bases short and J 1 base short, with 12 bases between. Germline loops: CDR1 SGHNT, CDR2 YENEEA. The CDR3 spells CASSPRQSSGNTIYF. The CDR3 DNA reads TGTGCCAGCAGCCCTAGACAGTCATCTGGAAACACCATATATTTT.

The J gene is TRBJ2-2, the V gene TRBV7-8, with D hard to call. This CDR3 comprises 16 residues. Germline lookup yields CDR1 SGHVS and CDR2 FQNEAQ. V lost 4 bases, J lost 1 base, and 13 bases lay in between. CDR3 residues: CASSSKPQRNTGELFF. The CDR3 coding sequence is TGTGCCAGCAGCTCAAAGCCCCAGCGGAACACCGGGGAGCTGTTTTTT. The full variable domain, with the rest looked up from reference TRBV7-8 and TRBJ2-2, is GAGVSQSPRYKVAKRGQDVALRCDPISGHVSLFWYQQALGQGPEFLTYFQNEAQLDKSGLPSDRFFAERPEGSVSTLKIQRTQQEDSAVYLCASSSKPQRNTGELFFGEGSRLTVL.

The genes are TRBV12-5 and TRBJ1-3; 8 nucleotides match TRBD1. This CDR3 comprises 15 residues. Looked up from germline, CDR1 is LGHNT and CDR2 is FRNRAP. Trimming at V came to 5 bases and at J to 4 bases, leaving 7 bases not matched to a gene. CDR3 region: CASGLTGGSGNTIYF. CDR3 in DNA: TGTGCTAGTGGTCTTACAGGGGGATCAGGAAACACCATATATTTT.

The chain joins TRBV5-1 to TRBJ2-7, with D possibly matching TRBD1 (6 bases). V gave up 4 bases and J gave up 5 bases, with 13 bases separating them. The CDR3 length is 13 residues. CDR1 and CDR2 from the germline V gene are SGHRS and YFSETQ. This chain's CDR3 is CASSGRTADEQYF. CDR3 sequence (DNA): TGCGCCAGCAGCGGACGGACAGCAGACGAGCAGTACTTC.

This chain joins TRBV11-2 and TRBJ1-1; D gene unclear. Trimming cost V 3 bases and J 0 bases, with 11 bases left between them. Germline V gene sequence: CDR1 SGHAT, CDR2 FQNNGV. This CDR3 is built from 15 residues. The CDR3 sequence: CASSFGPTMNTEAFF. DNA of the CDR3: TGTGCCAGCAGCTTCGGACCGACTATGAACACTGAAGCTTTCTTT.

The CDR3 nucleotides read TGTGCCAGCAGCCAGGGACTAGTCTCCTACGAGCAGTACTTC. This translates into CASSQGLVSYEQYF. This chain connects TRBV3-1 (or the pseudogene TRBV3-2) to TRBJ2-7; TRBD2 matches 8 bases. CDR1 is LGHDT and CDR2 is YNNKEL in the germline V gene (reference sequence). Trimming cost V 3 bases and J 0 bases; bases outside gene matches: 1. The CDR3 runs to 14 residues.

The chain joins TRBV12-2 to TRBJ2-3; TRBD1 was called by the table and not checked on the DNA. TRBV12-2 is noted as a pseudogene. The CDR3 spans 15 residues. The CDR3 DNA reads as TGTGCAAGTGAAGACAGGACCTTTAGCACAGATACGCAGTATTTT. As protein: CASEDRTFSTDTQYF.

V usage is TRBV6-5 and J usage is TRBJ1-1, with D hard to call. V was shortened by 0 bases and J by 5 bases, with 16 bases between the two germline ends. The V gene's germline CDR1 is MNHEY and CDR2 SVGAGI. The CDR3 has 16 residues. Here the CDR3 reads CASSYSPVGSKTEAFF. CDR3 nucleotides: TGTGCCAGCAGTTACTCCCCCGTAGGGAGTAAGACTGAAGCTTTCTTT.

In DNA, the CDR3 is TGTGCCAGCATACGTCGACTAGCGGATAATGAGCAGTTCTTC. The encoded protein is CASIRRLADNEQFF. The rearrangement uses TRBV6-4 and TRBJ2-1, with TRBD2 matching over 9 bases. Germline loops: CDR1 MRHNA, CDR2 SNTAGT. Trimming cost V 7 bases and J 7 bases; bases outside gene matches: 8. The CDR3 totals 14 residues.

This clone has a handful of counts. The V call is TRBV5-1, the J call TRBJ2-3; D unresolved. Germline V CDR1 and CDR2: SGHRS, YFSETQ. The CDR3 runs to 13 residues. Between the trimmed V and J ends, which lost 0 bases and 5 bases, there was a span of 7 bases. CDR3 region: CASSLDMVDTQYF. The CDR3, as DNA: TGCGCCAGCAGCTTGGACATGGTAGATACGCAGTATTTT.

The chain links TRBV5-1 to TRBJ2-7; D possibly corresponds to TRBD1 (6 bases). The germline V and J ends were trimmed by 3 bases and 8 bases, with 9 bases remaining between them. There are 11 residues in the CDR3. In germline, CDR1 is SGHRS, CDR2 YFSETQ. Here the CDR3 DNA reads TGCGCCAGCAGCTCCACAGGGAAGCAGTACTTC. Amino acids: CASSSTGKQYF.

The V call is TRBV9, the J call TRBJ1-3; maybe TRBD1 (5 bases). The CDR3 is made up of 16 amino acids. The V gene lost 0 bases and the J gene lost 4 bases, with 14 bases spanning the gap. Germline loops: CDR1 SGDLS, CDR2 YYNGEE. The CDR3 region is CASSVGWQGRGNTIYF. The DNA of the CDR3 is TGTGCCAGCAGCGTAGGTTGGCAGGGAAGGGGAAACACCATATATTTT.

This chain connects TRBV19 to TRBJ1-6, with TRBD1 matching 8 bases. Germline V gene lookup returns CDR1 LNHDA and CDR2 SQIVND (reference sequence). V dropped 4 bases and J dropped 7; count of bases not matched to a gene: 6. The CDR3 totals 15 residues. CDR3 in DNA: TGTGCCAGTAGTACGACAGGGGACGGGAATTCACCCCTCCACTTT. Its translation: CASSTTGDGNSPLHF.

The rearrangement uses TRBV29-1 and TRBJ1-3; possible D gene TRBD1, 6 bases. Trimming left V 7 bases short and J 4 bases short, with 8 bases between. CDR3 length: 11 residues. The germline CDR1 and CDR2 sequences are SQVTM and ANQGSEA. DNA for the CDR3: TGCAGCGGGGGACAAGGAAACACCATATATTTT. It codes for CSGGQGNTIYF.